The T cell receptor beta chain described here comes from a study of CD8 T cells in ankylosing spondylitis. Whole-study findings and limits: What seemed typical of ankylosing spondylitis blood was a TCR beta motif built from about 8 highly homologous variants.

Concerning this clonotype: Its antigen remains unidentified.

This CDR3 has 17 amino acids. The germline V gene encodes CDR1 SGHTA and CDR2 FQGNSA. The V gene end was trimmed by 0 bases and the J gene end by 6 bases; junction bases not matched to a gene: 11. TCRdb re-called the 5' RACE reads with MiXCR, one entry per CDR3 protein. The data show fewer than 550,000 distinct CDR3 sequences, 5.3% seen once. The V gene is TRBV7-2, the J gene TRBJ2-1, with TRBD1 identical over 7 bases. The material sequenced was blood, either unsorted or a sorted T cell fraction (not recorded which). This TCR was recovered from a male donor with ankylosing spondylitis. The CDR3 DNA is TGTGCCAGCAGCTTAGCGGGTAGTAGGGGGCTACGCAATGAGCAGTTCTTC. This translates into CASSLAGSRGLRNEQFF.